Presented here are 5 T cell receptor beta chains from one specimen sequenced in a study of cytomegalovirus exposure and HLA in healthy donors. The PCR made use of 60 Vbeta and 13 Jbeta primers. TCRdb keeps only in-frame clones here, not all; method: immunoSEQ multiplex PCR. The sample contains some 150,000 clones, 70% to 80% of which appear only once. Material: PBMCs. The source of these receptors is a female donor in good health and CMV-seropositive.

The CDR3 DNA reads TGTGCCAGCAGCTTAACCAGGGCCGGGGAGCAGTACTTC. Translated, it gives CASSLTRAGEQYF. This chain uses TRBV7-3 with TRBJ2-7; D perhaps matches TRBD1 (5 bases). V was shortened by 0 bases and J by 7 bases, with 10 bases between the two germline ends. CDR3 length equals 13 residues. Germline V gives CDR1 SGHTA, CDR2 FQGTGA.

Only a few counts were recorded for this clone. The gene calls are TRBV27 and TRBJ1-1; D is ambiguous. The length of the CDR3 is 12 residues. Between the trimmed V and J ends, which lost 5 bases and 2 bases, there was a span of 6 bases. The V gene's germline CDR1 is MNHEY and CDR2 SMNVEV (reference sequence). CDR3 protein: CASSTANTEAFF. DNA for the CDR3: TGTGCCAGCAGTACAGCTAACACTGAAGCTTTCTTT.

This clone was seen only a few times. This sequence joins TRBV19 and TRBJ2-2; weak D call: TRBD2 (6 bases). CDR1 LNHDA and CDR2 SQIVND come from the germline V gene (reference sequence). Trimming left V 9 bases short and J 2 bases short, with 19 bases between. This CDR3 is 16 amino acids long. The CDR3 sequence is CASRGTGVVNTGELFF. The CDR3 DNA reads TGTGCCAGCCGCGGGACGGGAGTTGTTAACACCGGGGAGCTGTTTTTT.

CDR3 bases: TGTGCCACCATTGAGGGACAGGCGGGGTCCTACGAGCAGTACTTC. It yields the protein CATIEGQAGSYEQYF. The V call is TRBV28, the J call TRBJ2-7, with 8 bases fitting TRBD1. CDR3 length: 15 residues. V gave up 10 bases and J gave up 1 base; unmatched junction bases: 12. In germline, CDR1 is MDHEN, CDR2 SYDVKM.

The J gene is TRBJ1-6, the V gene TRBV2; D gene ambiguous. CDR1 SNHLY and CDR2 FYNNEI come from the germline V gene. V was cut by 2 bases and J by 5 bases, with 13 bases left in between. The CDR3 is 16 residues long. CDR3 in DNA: TGTGCCAGCAGTGAATGGTCGGGATCAAATAATTCACCCCTCCACTTT. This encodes CASSEWSGSNNSPLHF.